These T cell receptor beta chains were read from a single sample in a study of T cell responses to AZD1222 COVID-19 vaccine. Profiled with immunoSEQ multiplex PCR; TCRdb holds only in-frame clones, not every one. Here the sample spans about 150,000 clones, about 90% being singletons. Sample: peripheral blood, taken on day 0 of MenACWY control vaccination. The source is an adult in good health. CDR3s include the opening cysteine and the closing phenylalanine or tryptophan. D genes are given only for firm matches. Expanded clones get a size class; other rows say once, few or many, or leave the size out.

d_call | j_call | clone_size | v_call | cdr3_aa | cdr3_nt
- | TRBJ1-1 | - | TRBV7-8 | CASSWGEATAMNTEAFF | TGTGCCAGCAGTTGGGGCGAGGCGACAGCAATGAACACTGAAGCTTTCTTT
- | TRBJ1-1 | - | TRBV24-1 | CATSAKRATFF | TGTGCCACCAGTGCTAAGAGGGCGACTTTCTTT
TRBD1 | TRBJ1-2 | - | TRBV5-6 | CASSFRDRPASGYTF | TGTGCCAGCAGCTTCCGGGACAGGCCGGCGTCCGGCTACACCTTC
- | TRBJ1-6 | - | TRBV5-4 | CASSPGSSYNSPLHF | TGTGCCAGCAGCCCGGGATCAAGCTATAATTCACCCCTCCACTTT
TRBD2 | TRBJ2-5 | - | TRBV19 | CASSMDGGLETQYF | TGTGCCAGTAGTATGGACGGGGGGTTGGAGACCCAGTACTTC
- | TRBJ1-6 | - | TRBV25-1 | CASSEIGQGDSPLHF | TGTGCCAGCAGTGAAATCGGGCAGGGAGATTCACCCCTCCACTTT
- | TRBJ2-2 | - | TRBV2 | CASNKRTNTGELFF | TGTGCCAGCAATAAGAGAACGAACACCGGGGAGCTGTTTTTT
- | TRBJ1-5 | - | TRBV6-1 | CASSESLGNQPQHF | TGTGCCAGCAGTGAAAGTCTGGGGAATCAGCCCCAGCATTTT
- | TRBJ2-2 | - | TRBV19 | CASTVGGAYTGELFF | TGTGCCAGTACTGTGGGGGGCGCGTACACCGGGGAGCTGTTTTTT
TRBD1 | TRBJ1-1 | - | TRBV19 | CASSPTGGRAFF | TGTGCCAGTAGCCCGACAGGGGGGCGAGCTTTCTTT
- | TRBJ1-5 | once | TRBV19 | CASSSRDRFQPQHF | TGTGCCAGTAGTAGCCGCGACAGGTTTCAGCCCCAGCATTTT
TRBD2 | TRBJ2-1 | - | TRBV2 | CASSGLSRLAGGPNEQFF | TGTGCCAGCAGTGGACTTTCGAGACTAGCGGGGGGGCCCAATGAGCAGTTCTTC
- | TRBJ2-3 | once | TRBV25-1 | CASALGLGTDTQYF | TGTGCCAGCGCCTTGGGGCTGGGCACAGATACGCAGTATTTT
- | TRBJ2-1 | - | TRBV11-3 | CASSPRYGDEQFF | TGTGCCAGCAGCCCGCGGTATGGGGATGAGCAGTTCTTC
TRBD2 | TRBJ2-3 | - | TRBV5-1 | CASSTAGLAGIDTQYF | TGCGCCAGCAGCACGGCGGGACTAGCGGGAATAGATACGCAGTATTTT
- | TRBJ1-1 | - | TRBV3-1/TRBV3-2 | CASSQGVNTEAFF | TGTGCCAGCAGCCAAGGGGTGAACACTGAAGCTTTCTTT
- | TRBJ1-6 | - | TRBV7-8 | CASSFVAGTNNSPLHF | TGTGCCAGCAGCTTTGTAGCCGGGACGAATAATTCACCCCTCCACTTT